This is a list of T cell receptor beta chains from one sample in a study of blood T cell repertoires in COVID-19. Sequenced by immunoSEQ multiplex PCR; TCRdb stores in-frame clones only, minus some. The sample carries about 200,000 clones, about 88% recorded once. Sequencing used peripheral blood. Source of these receptors: a woman aged 40 to 50 who had recovered from COVID-19. Each CDR3 is given with its conserved first and last residue. Fields, in order: CDR3 DNA, CDR3 protein, clone size, V gene, D gene, J gene. A D gene is named only where the DNA matches it firmly. The listing skips clone size in some rows; elsewhere it reads once, few, many or a size class.

CDR3nt: TGTGCCAGCAGCTTAGAGCCGGCGGGGTTCTACGAGCAGTACTTC
CDR3aa: CASSLEPAGFYEQYF
abundance: -
v_gene: TRBV11-2
d_gene: -
j_gene: TRBJ2-7

CDR3nt: TGTGCCAGCAGCCAAGCGGGAGACTGGCCAGATACGCAGTATTTT
CDR3aa: CASSQAGDWPDTQYF
abundance: -
v_gene: TRBV14
d_gene: -
j_gene: TRBJ2-3

CDR3nt: TGCGCCAGCAGCTCGGGAGCGGGAGGCCCCGGGGAGCTGTTTTTT
CDR3aa: CASSSGAGGPGELFF
abundance: -
v_gene: TRBV5-1
d_gene: TRBD2
j_gene: TRBJ2-2

CDR3nt: TGTGCCAGCAGCCAAGGAACAGGGGGAGCGCAGTATTTT
CDR3aa: CASSQGTGGAQYF
abundance: -
v_gene: TRBV3-1/TRBV3-2
d_gene: TRBD1
j_gene: TRBJ2-3

CDR3nt: TGTGCCACCAGTGATTTGAGTCTAGCGGCTGACAATGAGCAGTTCTTC
CDR3aa: CATSDLSLAADNEQFF
abundance: -
v_gene: TRBV24-1
d_gene: TRBD2
j_gene: TRBJ2-1

CDR3nt: TGTGCCAGCAGCACTCCCGGGACAGGGGGCTATTCACCCCTCCACTTT
CDR3aa: CASSTPGTGGYSPLHF
abundance: -
v_gene: TRBV9
d_gene: TRBD1
j_gene: TRBJ1-6

CDR3nt: TGCAGCGTTGACGTAGCGCACACCGGGGAGCTGTTTTTT
CDR3aa: CSVDVAHTGELFF
abundance: -
v_gene: TRBV29-1
d_gene: -
j_gene: TRBJ2-2

CDR3nt: TGTGCCAGCGCCAGGTTAGCGTACTCCTACGAGCAGTACTTC
CDR3aa: CASARLAYSYEQYF
abundance: -
v_gene: TRBV7-9
d_gene: -
j_gene: TRBJ2-7

CDR3nt: TGTGCCACACGGGACAGGGGGAGCAATCAGCCCCAGCATTTT
CDR3aa: CATRDRGSNQPQHF
abundance: once
v_gene: TRBV28
d_gene: TRBD1
j_gene: TRBJ1-5

CDR3nt: TGTGCCAGTAGGGAAGGGGGAAACGATCAGCCCCAGCATTTT
CDR3aa: CASREGGNDQPQHF
abundance: -
v_gene: TRBV19
d_gene: -
j_gene: TRBJ1-5

CDR3nt: TGTGCCAGCAGTATGGCTAGCGGGAACTCCTACGAGCAGTACTTC
CDR3aa: CASSMASGNSYEQYF
abundance: once
v_gene: TRBV27
d_gene: TRBD2
j_gene: TRBJ2-7

CDR3nt: TGTGCCAGCAGCGGGGACAGGGGGGACTATTACTATGGCTACACCTTC
CDR3aa: CASSGDRGDYYYGYTF
abundance: -
v_gene: TRBV9
d_gene: TRBD1
j_gene: TRBJ1-2

CDR3nt: TGTGCCAGCACCCCCCCGGACTGGTTCTCCTACAATGAGCAGTTCTTC
CDR3aa: CASTPPDWFSYNEQFF
abundance: -
v_gene: TRBV27
d_gene: -
j_gene: TRBJ2-1

CDR3nt: TGCGCCAGCAGCCCCCGGACTAGCGGGTCCAGCTCCTACGAGCAGTACTTC
CDR3aa: CASSPRTSGSSSYEQYF
abundance: -
v_gene: TRBV5-1
d_gene: TRBD2
j_gene: TRBJ2-7

CDR3nt: TGCGCCAGCAGCCTGGAGTTTGGTCTCGGGGGCTACACCTTC
CDR3aa: CASSLEFGLGGYTF
abundance: -
v_gene: TRBV5-1
d_gene: -
j_gene: TRBJ1-2

CDR3nt: TGTGCCACCGACATAACAGGGGGCTTTGAAAAACTGTTTTTT
CDR3aa: CATDITGGFEKLFF
abundance: -
v_gene: TRBV2
d_gene: TRBD1
j_gene: TRBJ1-4

CDR3nt: TGTGCCACCAGCAGAGATTTTCCCCGGTACTCCTACAATGAGCAGTTCTTC
CDR3aa: CATSRDFPRYSYNEQFF
abundance: -
v_gene: TRBV15
d_gene: -
j_gene: TRBJ2-1

CDR3nt: TGCGCCAGCAGCTTGGCGGGGACAGGGACTGGCGAGCAGTACTTC
CDR3aa: CASSLAGTGTGEQYF
abundance: -
v_gene: TRBV5-1
d_gene: TRBD1
j_gene: TRBJ2-7

CDR3nt: TGTGCCAGCAGCCAAGAGGGGACTTCAGGGGGGTACGGCTACACCTTC
CDR3aa: CASSQEGTSGGYGYTF
abundance: -
v_gene: TRBV4-2
d_gene: TRBD1
j_gene: TRBJ1-2

CDR3nt: TGTGCCAGCAGTGAAGCGGGGACTAGCGGGAGTTACGAGCAGTACTTC
CDR3aa: CASSEAGTSGSYEQYF
abundance: -
v_gene: TRBV6-1
d_gene: TRBD2
j_gene: TRBJ2-7

CDR3nt: TGTGCCAGCAGCTTAGGGAGCGGGATCAACTACAATGAGCAGTTCTTC
CDR3aa: CASSLGSGINYNEQFF
abundance: -
v_gene: TRBV7-9
d_gene: TRBD2
j_gene: TRBJ2-1

CDR3nt: TGTGCCAGCAGTGTCACCGTGGGGTCAGGGGCCAATGAAGCTTTCTTT
CDR3aa: CASSVTVGSGANEAFF
abundance: -
v_gene: TRBV9
d_gene: -
j_gene: TRBJ1-1

CDR3nt: TGTGCCAGTAGTATTGACAGGAACTATGGCTACACCTTC
CDR3aa: CASSIDRNYGYTF
abundance: -
v_gene: TRBV19
d_gene: -
j_gene: TRBJ1-2

CDR3nt: TGTGCCAGCAGCTTAGCGGAGACTAGCGGGGTGGACAATGAGCAGTTCTTC
CDR3aa: CASSLAETSGVDNEQFF
abundance: once
v_gene: TRBV7-9
d_gene: TRBD2
j_gene: TRBJ2-1

CDR3nt: TGTGCCAGTAGCCGGCCCAGGGCCTCTGGAAACACCATATATTTT
CDR3aa: CASSRPRASGNTIYF
abundance: -
v_gene: TRBV19
d_gene: -
j_gene: TRBJ1-3

CDR3nt: TGCAGCGCACTAGTTCCCCAAGAGACCCAGTACTTC
CDR3aa: CSALVPQETQYF
abundance: -
v_gene: TRBV29-1
d_gene: -
j_gene: TRBJ2-5

CDR3nt: TGTGCCAGCAGTGACCGGGACTACGTCTACGAGCAGTACTTC
CDR3aa: CASSDRDYVYEQYF
abundance: -
v_gene: TRBV2
d_gene: TRBD2
j_gene: TRBJ2-7

CDR3nt: TGTGCCAGCAGCTTGGGACAGGGGGCCGGGGAGCTGTTTTTT
CDR3aa: CASSLGQGAGELFF
abundance: few
v_gene: TRBV5-8
d_gene: TRBD1
j_gene: TRBJ2-2

CDR3nt: TGTGCCAGCAGTCCAAGCAGACGGGGCAATCAGCCCCAGCATTTT
CDR3aa: CASSPSRRGNQPQHF
abundance: -
v_gene: TRBV6-5
d_gene: -
j_gene: TRBJ1-5

CDR3nt: TGTGCCAGCTCACTTCAGCAGCGTGGTAATTCACCCCTCCACTTT
CDR3aa: CASSLQQRGNSPLHF
abundance: -
v_gene: TRBV18
d_gene: -
j_gene: TRBJ1-6

CDR3nt: TGTGCCAGCAGCTTCACATCGGGTTCACCCCTCCACTTT
CDR3aa: CASSFTSGSPLHF
abundance: many
v_gene: TRBV7-2
d_gene: -
j_gene: TRBJ1-6

CDR3nt: TGTGCCAGCACCGAGGGTAGGCAGGTCAACGGGGAGCTGTTTTTT
CDR3aa: CASTEGRQVNGELFF
abundance: -
v_gene: TRBV2
d_gene: -
j_gene: TRBJ2-2

CDR3nt: TGCGCCAGCAACAGCTTGGGCCATAAGAACACTGAAGCTTTCTTT
CDR3aa: CASNSLGHKNTEAFF
abundance: once
v_gene: TRBV5-1
d_gene: -
j_gene: TRBJ1-1

CDR3nt: TGTGCCAGCAGAACTCCCAGGGGTGCGGAGACCCAGTACTTC
CDR3aa: CASRTPRGAETQYF
abundance: -
v_gene: TRBV11-2
d_gene: -
j_gene: TRBJ2-5

CDR3nt: TGTGCCAGCAGCCTAGGACAGGGGATCTACGAGCAGTACTTC
CDR3aa: CASSLGQGIYEQYF
abundance: -
v_gene: TRBV7-9
d_gene: TRBD1
j_gene: TRBJ2-7

CDR3nt: TGTGCCAGCAGTGGACAGGGGGGAAACACTGAAGCTTTCTTT
CDR3aa: CASSGQGGNTEAFF
abundance: -
v_gene: TRBV2
d_gene: TRBD1
j_gene: TRBJ1-1

CDR3nt: TGCAGCGTTGAAGAAAACAGGGGGTTTTGGGACACCGGGGAGCTGTTTTTT
CDR3aa: CSVEENRGFWDTGELFF
abundance: -
v_gene: TRBV29-1
d_gene: TRBD1
j_gene: TRBJ2-2

CDR3nt: TGCGCCAGCAGCCCGGACAGGGCGAACACTGAAGCTTTCTTT
CDR3aa: CASSPDRANTEAFF
abundance: -
v_gene: TRBV4-1
d_gene: TRBD1
j_gene: TRBJ1-1

CDR3nt: TGTGCCAGCAGTGTAAGACAGGCTAGCACAGATACGCAGTATTTT
CDR3aa: CASSVRQASTDTQYF
abundance: -
v_gene: TRBV2
d_gene: -
j_gene: TRBJ2-3

CDR3nt: TGTGCCACCTCGTATGAGGGGGCAAGGTACTATGGCTACACCTTC
CDR3aa: CATSYEGARYYGYTF
abundance: -
v_gene: TRBV6-5
d_gene: TRBD1
j_gene: TRBJ1-2

CDR3nt: TGCGCCAGCAGCCCCCATAGCGGGAAAGCGAGCACCGGGGAGCTGTTTTTT
CDR3aa: CASSPHSGKASTGELFF
abundance: -
v_gene: TRBV5-1
d_gene: TRBD2
j_gene: TRBJ2-2

CDR3nt: TGTGCCAGCAGCCTTAATCGGGAGTCCGATACGCAGTATTTT
CDR3aa: CASSLNRESDTQYF
abundance: -
v_gene: TRBV3-1/TRBV3-2
d_gene: -
j_gene: TRBJ2-3

CDR3nt: TGTGCCAGCAGTTACGGGGACAGGGTACGAGAGACCCAGTACTTC
CDR3aa: CASSYGDRVRETQYF
abundance: -
v_gene: TRBV6-5
d_gene: TRBD1
j_gene: TRBJ2-5